This T cell receptor (beta chain) is drawn from a study of cytotoxic CD8 clonotypes in ibrutinib-treated CLL. V dropped 6 bases and J dropped 5; count of bases not matched to a gene: 13. The CDR3 length is 15 residues. The germline V gene has CDR1 MDHEN and CDR2 SYDVKM. Clones were read by immunoSEQ multiplex PCR, and TCRdb kept only the in-frame ones, dropping some. The top ten hold around 5.4% of the sample, which has about 76,000 clones, around 83% seen once. The material was PBMCs, obtained before ibrutinib treatment. The clonotype comes from a human donor with chronic lymphocytic leukemia. This chain links TRBV28 with TRBJ2-7; 7 positions match TRBD2. CDR3 DNA: TGTGCCAGCAGCCCATCGCGGGAGAACGAGGACGAGCAGTACTTC. Protein sequence: CASSPSRENEDEQYF.